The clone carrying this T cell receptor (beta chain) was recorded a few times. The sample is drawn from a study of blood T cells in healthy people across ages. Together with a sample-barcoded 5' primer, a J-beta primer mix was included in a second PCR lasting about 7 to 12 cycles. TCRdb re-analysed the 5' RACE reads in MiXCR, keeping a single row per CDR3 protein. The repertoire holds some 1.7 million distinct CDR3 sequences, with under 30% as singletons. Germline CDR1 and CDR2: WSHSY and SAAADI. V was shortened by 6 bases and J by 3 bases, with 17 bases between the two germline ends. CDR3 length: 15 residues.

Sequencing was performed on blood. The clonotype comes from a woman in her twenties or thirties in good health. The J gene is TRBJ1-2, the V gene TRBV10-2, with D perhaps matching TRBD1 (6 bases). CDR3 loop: CASRETVGAYYGYTF. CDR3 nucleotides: TGCGCCAGCAGGGAAACCGTGGGGGCCTACTATGGCTACACCTTC.